The clone carrying this T cell receptor (beta chain) turned up a few times. Its antigen is undetermined. The data belong to a study of T cell repertoires in cytomegalovirus infection. The CDR3 has 17 amino acids. J gave up 6 bases and V 5 bases, and 16 bases lay outside the gene matches. CDR1 and CDR2 (germline): SGHAT, FQNNGV. TCRdb re-derived calls from the reads in MiXCR, one entry per CDR3 protein. The sample has about 220,000 distinct CDR3 sequences; roughly 34% are singletons. The specimen was CD8+ T cells from cultured PBMCs, collected from culture after CMV antigen stimulation. This TCR came from a human donor in good health (CMV status not recorded). Some clones in this sample may be carry-over from other donors' samples. The V call is TRBV11-2, the J call TRBJ2-1; 7 nucleotides agree with TRBD2. The CDR3 loop is CASSLPLPSTGGNEQFF. The CDR3 nucleotides read TGTGCCAGCAGCCTACCGTTACCTAGCACGGGAGGCAATGAGCAGTTCTTC.